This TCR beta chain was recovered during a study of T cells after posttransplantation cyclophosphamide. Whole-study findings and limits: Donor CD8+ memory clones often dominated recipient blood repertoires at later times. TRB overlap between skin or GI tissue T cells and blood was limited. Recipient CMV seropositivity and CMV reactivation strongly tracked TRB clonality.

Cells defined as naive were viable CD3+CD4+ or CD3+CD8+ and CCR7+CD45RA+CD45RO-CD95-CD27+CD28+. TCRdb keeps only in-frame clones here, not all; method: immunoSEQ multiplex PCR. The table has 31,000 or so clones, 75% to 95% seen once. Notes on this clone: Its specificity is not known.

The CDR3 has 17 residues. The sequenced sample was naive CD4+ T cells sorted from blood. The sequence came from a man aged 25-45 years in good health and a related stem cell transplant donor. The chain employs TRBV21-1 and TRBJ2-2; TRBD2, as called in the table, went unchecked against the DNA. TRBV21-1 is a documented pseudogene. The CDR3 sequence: CASSKGIAGAGTGELFF. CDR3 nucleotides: TGTGCCAGCAGCAAAGGGATCGCGGGGGCGGGCACCGGGGAGCTGTTTTTT.